This TCR beta chain was sequenced for a study of control samples from healthy donors and cancer patients. CDR3 length: 15 residues. Germline V gives CDR1 GTSNPN, CDR2 SVGIG (reference sequence). V lost 2 bases, J lost 3 bases, and 17 bases lay in between. The protocol was immunoSEQ multiplex PCR, while the TCRdb copy is restricted to in-frame clones and leaves out a portion. The repertoire consists of around 76,000 clones, with around 94% occurring once and the leading ten covering 6.2%. Material for sequencing was blood. The TCR originated in a woman aged 40-49 years in good health. The J gene is TRBJ2-7, the V gene TRBV30, with D tentatively TRBD2 (5 bases). The chain's CDR3 is CAWSLLGGQSYEQYF. The DNA of the CDR3 is TGTGCCTGGAGTCTCCTAGGAGGTCAGAGCTACGAGCAGTACTTC. Supplemented by reference TRBV30 and TRBJ2-7, the full variable domain reads SQTIHQWPATLVQPVGSPLSLECTVEGTSNPNLYWYRQAAGRGLQLLFYSVGIGQISSEVPQNLSASRPQDRQFILSSKKLLLSDSGFYLCAWSLLGGQSYEQYFGPGTRLTVT.